The clone carrying this T cell receptor beta chain appeared many times. What it binds is unknown. Unsorted libraries were derived from 2 million PBMCs stored at -80 C. Synthesis of cDNA was carried out by template-switch 5'RACE. The reaction used 10-nucleotide random UMIs. TCRdb fed the 5' RACE reads into MiXCR, producing one record per CDR3 protein. The data hold some 57,000 distinct CDR3 sequences, with approximately 3.1% observed a single time. The source of the sample is a study of neurological immune-mediated disorders. The wider study: Multiple sclerosis patients (n ≈ 35) included roughly 30 with relapsing-remitting and 3 with secondary progressive disease.

This CDR3 is 14 amino acids long. V trimming: 5 bases; J trimming: 3 bases; junction bases outside the gene matches: 6. Germline CDR1 is DFQATT and CDR2 is SNEGSKA (reference sequence). Whole-study results and caveats: HTLV-1-associated myelopathy showed the most TCR clonal expansion; multiple sclerosis the least, below healthy controls.

The sequence was obtained from a woman aged 55-69 years with multiple sclerosis. Sequencing was carried out using PBMCs. The V gene is TRBV20-1, the J gene TRBJ2-3; TRBD2 aligns across 9 bases. CDR3 in amino acids: CSAPAGGWTDTQYF. CDR3 DNA sequence: TGCAGTGCTCCAGCGGGGGGCTGGACAGATACGCAGTATTTT.